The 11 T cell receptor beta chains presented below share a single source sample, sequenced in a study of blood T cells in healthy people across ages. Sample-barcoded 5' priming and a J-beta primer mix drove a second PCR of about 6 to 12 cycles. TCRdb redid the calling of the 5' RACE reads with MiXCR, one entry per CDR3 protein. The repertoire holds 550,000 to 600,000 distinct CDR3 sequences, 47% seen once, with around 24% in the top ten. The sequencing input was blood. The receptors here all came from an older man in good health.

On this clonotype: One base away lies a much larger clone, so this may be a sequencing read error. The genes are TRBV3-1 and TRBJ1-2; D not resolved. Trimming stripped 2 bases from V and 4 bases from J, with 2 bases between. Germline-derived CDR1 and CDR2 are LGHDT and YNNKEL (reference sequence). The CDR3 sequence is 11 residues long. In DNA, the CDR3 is TGTGCCAGCAGCCAAAGCTATGGCTACACCTTC. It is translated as CASSQSYGYTF.

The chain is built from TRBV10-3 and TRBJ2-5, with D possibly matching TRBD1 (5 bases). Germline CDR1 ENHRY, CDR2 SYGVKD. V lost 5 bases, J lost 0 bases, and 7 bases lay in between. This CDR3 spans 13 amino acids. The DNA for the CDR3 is TGTGCCATCAGTCTGACAGACCAAGAGACCCAGTACTTC. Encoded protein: CAISLTDQETQYF.

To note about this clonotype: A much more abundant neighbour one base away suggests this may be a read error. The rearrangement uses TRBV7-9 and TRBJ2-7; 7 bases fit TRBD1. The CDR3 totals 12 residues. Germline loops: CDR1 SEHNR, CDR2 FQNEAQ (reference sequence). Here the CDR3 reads CASSRTGYGQYF. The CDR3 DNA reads TGTGCCAGCAGCCGGACAGGTTACGGGCAGTACTTC.

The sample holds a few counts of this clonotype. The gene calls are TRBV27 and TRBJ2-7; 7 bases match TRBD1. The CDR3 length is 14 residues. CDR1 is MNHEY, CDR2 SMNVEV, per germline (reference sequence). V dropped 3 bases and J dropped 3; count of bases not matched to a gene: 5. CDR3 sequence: CASSFRQGVYEQYF. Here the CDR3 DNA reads TGTGCCAGCAGTTTTAGGCAGGGGGTCTACGAGCAGTACTTC.

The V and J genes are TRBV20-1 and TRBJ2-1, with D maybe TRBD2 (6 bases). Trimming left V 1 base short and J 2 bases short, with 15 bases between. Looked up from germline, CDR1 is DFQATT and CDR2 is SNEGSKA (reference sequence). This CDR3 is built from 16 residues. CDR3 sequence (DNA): TGCAGTGCTAGAGTTGCTGGCCGGGAGACCTACAATGAGCAGTTCTTC. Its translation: CSARVAGRETYNEQFF.

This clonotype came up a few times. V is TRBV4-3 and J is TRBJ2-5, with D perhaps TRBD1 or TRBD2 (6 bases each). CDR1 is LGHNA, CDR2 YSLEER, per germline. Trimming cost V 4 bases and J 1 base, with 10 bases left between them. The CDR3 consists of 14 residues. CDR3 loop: CASSLGGFQETQYF. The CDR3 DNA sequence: TGCGCCAGCAGCCTGGGGGGCTTCCAAGAGACCCAGTACTTC.

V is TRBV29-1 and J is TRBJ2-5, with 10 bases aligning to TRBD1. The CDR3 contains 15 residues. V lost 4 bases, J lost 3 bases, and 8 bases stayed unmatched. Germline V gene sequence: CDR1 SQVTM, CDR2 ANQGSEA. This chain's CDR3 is CSVGPDRGRKETQYF. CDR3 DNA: TGCAGCGTTGGACCAGACAGGGGGCGGAAAGAGACCCAGTACTTC.

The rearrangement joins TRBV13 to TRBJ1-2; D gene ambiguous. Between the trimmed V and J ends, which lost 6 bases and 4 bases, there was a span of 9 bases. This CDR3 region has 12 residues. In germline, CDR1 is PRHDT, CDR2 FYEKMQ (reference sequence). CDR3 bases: TGTGCCAGCAGTGGGCTGGGCTATGGCTACACCTTC. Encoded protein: CASSGLGYGYTF.

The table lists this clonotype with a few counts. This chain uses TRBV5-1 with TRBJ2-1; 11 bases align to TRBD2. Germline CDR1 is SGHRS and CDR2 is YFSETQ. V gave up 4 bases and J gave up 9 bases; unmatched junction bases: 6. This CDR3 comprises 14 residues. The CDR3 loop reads CASSQTSGVSEQFF. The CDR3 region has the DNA TGCGCCAGCAGCCAGACTAGCGGGGTGTCTGAGCAGTTCTTC.

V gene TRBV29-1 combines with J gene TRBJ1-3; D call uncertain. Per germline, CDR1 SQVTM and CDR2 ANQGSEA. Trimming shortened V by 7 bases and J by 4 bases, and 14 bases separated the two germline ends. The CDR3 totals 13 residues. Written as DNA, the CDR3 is TGCAGCGCCTCGGACGGGCCCGGAAACACCATATATTTT. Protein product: CSASDGPGNTIYF.

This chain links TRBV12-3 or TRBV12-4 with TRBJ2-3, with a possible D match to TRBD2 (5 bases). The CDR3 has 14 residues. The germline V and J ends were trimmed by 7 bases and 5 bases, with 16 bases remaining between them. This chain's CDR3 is CASNDIARRDTQYF. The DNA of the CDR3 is TGTGCCAGCAATGACATAGCGCGGAGAGATACGCAGTATTTT.